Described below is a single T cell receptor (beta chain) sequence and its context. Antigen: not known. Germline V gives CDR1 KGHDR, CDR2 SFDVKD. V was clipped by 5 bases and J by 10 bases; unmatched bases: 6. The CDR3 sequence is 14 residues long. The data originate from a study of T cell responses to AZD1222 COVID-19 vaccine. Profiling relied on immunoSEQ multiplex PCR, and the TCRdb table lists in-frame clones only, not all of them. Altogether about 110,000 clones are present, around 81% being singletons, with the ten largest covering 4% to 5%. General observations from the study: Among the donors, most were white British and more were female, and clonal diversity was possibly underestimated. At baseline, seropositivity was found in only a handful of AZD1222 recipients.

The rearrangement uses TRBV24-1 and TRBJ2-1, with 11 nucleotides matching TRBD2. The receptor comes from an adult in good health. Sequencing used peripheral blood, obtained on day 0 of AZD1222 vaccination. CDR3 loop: CATSGLAGNVEQFF. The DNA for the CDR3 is TGTGCCACCAGTGGACTAGCGGGAAACGTAGAGCAGTTCTTC.